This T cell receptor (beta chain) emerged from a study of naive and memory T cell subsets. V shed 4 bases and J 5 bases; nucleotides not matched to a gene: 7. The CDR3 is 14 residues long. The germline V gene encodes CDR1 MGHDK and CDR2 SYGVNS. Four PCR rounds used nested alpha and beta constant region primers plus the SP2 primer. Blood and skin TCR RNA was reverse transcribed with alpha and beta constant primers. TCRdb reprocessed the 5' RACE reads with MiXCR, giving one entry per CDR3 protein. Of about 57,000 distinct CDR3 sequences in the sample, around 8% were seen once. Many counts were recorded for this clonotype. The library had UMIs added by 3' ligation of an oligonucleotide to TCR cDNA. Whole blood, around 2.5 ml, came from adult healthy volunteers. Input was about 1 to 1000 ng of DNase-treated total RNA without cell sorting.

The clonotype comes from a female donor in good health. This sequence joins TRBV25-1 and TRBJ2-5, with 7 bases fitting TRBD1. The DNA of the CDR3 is TGTGCCAGCAGTGGGACAGGTCGCGGGGAGACCCAGTACTTC. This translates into CASSGTGRGETQYF.